The 12 T cell receptor beta chains below were found in one sample sequenced in a study of blood T cell repertoires in COVID-19 (dated by TCRdb to 2019 to 2021). Library creation used the immunoSEQ multiplex PCR assay. TCRdb re-hosts the immuneACCESS table, in-frame sequences only. Its copies lack some clones; in the studies checked, an unresolved V gene accounts for under half of them, and the cause for the rest is not known. The sample table lists roughly 99,000 clones, about four fifths of them with a count of one. The ten largest clones add up to more than 4% of the sample. Sequenced input: peripheral blood. Receptor source: a human donor in a cohort sampled during active COVID-19.

The genes are TRBV4-3 and TRBJ2-1; 11 bases fit TRBD2. V shed 2 bases, J shed 9 bases, and the junction held 9 bases outside the gene matches. Germline values: CDR1 LGHNA, CDR2 YSLEER. The length of the CDR3 is 16 residues. This CDR3 reads CASSQLAGGPSVEQFF. In DNA form, the CDR3 reads TGCGCCAGCAGCCAATTAGCGGGAGGGCCTTCGGTTGAGCAGTTCTTC.

This chain joins TRBV7-6 and TRBJ2-1, with TRBD2 as a possible D gene (5 bases). Germline V CDR1 and CDR2: SGHVS, FNYEAQ. CDR3 length: 15 residues. V was pared by 1 base and J by 6 bases, with 13 bases between. DNA for the CDR3: TGTGCCAGCAGCTTAGTGCGGAGTGGAGGCAATGAGCAGTTCTTC. The encoded protein is CASSLVRSGGNEQFF. The whole variable domain, remainder taken from reference TRBV7-6 and TRBJ2-1, is GAGVSQSPRYKVTKRGQDVALRCDPISGHVSLYWYRQALGQGPEFLTYFNYEAQQDKSGLPNDRFSAERPEGSISTLTIQRTEQRDSAMYRCASSLVRSGGNEQFFGPGTRLTVL.

This clone was picked up one time. Its ends do not fully match the called genes, so a read error is possible. The chain has TRBV7-7 and TRBJ2-5; the D gene is possibly TRBD1 (6 bases). The CDR3 has 16 residues. Germline CDR1 SSHAT, CDR2 FNYEAQ (reference sequence). CDR3 nucleotide sequence: TGTGCTAGCAGCTTAGAACTGGGGGCGAGCCAAGAGACCCAGTACTTC. Translation gives CASSLELGASQETQYF.

On this clone: At one end the junction does not follow the germline gene, possibly because of a read error. This chain joins TRBV3-1 (or the pseudogene TRBV3-2) and TRBJ2-5, with 8 bases that match TRBD2. From germline, CDR1 is LGHDT and CDR2 YNNKEL (reference sequence). The CDR3 runs to 13 residues. CDR3 region: CASSQDKGGRWDF. The CDR3 DNA is TGTGCCAGCAGCCAAGATAAGGGCGGGAGGTGGGACTTC.

This clone was counted between two and nine times. The V and J genes are TRBV21-1 and TRBJ2-7; the DNA was not used to check the table's D call, TRBD2. TRBV21-1 represents a pseudogene. The CDR3 spans 17 residues. In nucleotides, the CDR3 is TGTGCCAGCAGCTCCCGGGACTCCAGTCGCAGCTCCTACGAGCAGTACGTC. Protein sequence: CASSSRDSSRSSYEQYV.

The V gene is TRBV7-5, the J gene TRBJ2-7; the DNA was not compared with TRBD2, the D call given in the table. TRBV7-5 is a pseudogene locus. The CDR3 has 16 residues. The CDR3 loop reads CARSLQLGGRNHEQYF. The CDR3 DNA sequence: TGTGCCAGAAGCTTACAGCTGGGCGGGAGGAATCACGAGCAGTACTTC.

This clone showed up just a few times. The rearrangement joins TRBV7-9 to TRBJ2-3; D unclear. This CDR3 is 14 amino acids long. Trimming took 5 bases from V and 6 from J, leaving 15 bases between them. Germline CDR1 reads SEHNR; CDR2 reads FQNEAQ (reference sequence). The CDR3 nucleotides read TGTGCCAGCAGCCGAACCTCGTCCGGGGATACGCAGTATTTT. Translation gives CASSRTSSGDTQYF.

This chain connects TRBV7-9 to TRBJ1-2; D gene ambiguous. Germline CDR1 reads SEHNR; CDR2 reads FQNEAQ (reference sequence). CDR3 length equals 13 residues. V was clipped by 2 bases and J by 0 bases, with 4 bases between them. CDR3 bases: TGTGCCAGCAGCTTACAAACTAACTATGGCTACACCTTC. It specifies CASSLQTNYGYTF. The complete variable domain, with remaining parts taken from reference TRBV7-9 and TRBJ1-2, reads DTGVSQNPRHKITKRGQNVTFRCDPISEHNRLYWYRQTLGQGPEFLTYFQNEAQLEKSRLLSDRFSAERPKGSFSTLEIQRTEQGDSAMYLCASSLQTNYGYTFGSGTRLTVV.

The chain links TRBV6-5 to TRBJ1-2; 7 nucleotides align to TRBD1. The CDR3 spans 13 residues. V lost 7 bases, J lost 6 bases, and 8 bases stayed unmatched. Germline-derived CDR1 and CDR2 are MNHEY and SVGAGI. The CDR3 nucleotides are TGTGCCAGCAACCGGGACAGCTTAAATGGCTACACCTTC. Its protein is CASNRDSLNGYTF.

The chain is built from TRBV9 and TRBJ2-2, with D perhaps TRBD1 (6 bases). Germline values: CDR1 SGDLS, CDR2 YYNGEE. V was pared by 4 bases and J by 4 bases, with 17 bases between. The CDR3 sequence is 16 residues long. Here the CDR3 reads CASSLTAGAVTGELFF. Written as DNA, the CDR3 is TGTGCCAGCAGCCTTACGGCAGGGGCGGTCACCGGGGAGCTGTTTTTT.

The V and J genes are TRBV5-1 and TRBJ2-7; D not resolved. Trimming left V 1 base short and J 3 bases short, with 8 bases between. The CDR3 length is 13 residues. Germline CDR1 and CDR2: SGHRS and YFSETQ. The CDR3 loop is CASSLRGDYEQYF. As DNA, the CDR3 is TGCGCCAGCAGCTTGAGAGGCGACTACGAGCAGTACTTC.

The sample holds a few counts of this clone. Other DNA sequences in this sample translate to the same CDR3. V and J are TRBV6-4 and TRBJ2-2; D gene unclear. Trimming took 3 bases from V and 6 from J, leaving 8 bases between them. CDR3 size: 13 residues. Per germline, CDR1 MRHNA and CDR2 SNTAGT. The CDR3 DNA follows: TGTGCCAGCAGTGAGCAGGTAGCCGGGGAGCTGTTTTTT. As protein: CASSEQVAGELFF.